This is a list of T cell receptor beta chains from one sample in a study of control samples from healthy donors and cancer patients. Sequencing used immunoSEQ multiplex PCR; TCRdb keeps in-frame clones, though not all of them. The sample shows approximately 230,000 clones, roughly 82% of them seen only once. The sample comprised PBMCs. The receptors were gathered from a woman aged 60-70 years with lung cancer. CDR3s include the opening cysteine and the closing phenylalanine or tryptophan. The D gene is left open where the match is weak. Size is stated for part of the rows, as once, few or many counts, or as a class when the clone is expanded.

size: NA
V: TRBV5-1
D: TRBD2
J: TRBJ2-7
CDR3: CASSLLTGTSDEQYF
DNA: TGCGCCAGCAGTCTACTTACCGGGACTAGCGACGAGCAGTACTTC

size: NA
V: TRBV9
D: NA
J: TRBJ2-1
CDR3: CASSVGMGSSYNEQFF
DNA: TGTGCCAGCAGCGTAGGAATGGGGAGCTCCTACAATGAGCAGTTCTTC

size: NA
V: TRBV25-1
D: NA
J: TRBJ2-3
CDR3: CASSSVQKSDTQYF
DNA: TGTGCCAGCAGCTCGGTCCAAAAAAGCGATACGCAGTATTTT

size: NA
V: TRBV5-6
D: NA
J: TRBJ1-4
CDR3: CASSLLDGFNEKLFF
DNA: TGTGCCAGCAGCCTCTTGGACGGCTTTAATGAAAAACTGTTTTTT

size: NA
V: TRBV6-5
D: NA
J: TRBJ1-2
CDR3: CASSYSTRTNYGYTF
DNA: TGTGCCAGCAGTTACTCGACAAGAACCAACTATGGCTACACCTTC

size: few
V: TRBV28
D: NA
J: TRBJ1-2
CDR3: CASSLLSDGYTF
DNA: TGTGCCAGCAGCCTCCTCTCGGATGGCTACACCTTC

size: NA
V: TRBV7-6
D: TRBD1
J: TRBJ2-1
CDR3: CASSPRDRGWAEQFF
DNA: TGTGCCAGCAGCCCCCGGGACAGGGGGTGGGCTGAGCAGTTCTTC

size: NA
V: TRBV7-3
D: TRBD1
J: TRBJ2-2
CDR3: CASSPGQGKGNTGELFF
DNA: TGTGCCAGCAGCCCCGGACAGGGGAAGGGGAACACCGGGGAGCTGTTTTTT

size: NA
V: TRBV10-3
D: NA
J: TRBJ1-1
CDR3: CAISELLRTEAFF
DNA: TGTGCCATCAGTGAGCTGCTCCGGACTGAAGCTTTCTTT

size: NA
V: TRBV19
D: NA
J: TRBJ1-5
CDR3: CAGRQVGSNQPQHF
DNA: TGTGCCGGTCGACAGGTAGGGAGCAATCAGCCCCAGCATTTT

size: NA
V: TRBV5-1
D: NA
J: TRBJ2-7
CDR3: CASSLGRAAYEQYF
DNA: TGCGCCAGCAGCTTGGGGAGGGCGGCCTACGAGCAGTACTTC

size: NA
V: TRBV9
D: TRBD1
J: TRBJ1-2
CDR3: CASSVEVWGDSSNYGYTF
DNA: TGTGCCAGCAGCGTAGAGGTCTGGGGGGACAGCAGCAACTATGGCTACACCTTC

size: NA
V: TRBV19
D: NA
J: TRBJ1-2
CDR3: CASSLRTGGYTF
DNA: TGTGCCAGTAGCCTAAGGACCGGGGGCTACACCTTC

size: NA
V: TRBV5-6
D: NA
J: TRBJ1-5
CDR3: CASSWSLISNQPQHF
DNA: TGTGCCAGCAGCTGGAGCCTGATTAGCAATCAGCCCCAGCATTTT

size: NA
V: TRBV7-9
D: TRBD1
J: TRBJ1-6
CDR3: CASSFDRDNSPLHF
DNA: TGTGCCAGCAGCTTCGACAGGGATAATTCACCCCTCCACTTT

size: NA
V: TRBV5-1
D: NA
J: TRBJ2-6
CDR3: CASSLAGGGGANVLTF
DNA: TGCGCCAGCAGCTTGGCCGGGGGAGGTGGGGCCAACGTCCTGACTTTC

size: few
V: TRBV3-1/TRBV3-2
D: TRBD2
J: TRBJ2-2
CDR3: CASGLLAGVGELFF
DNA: TGTGCCAGCGGACTTCTAGCGGGAGTAGGGGAGCTGTTTTTT

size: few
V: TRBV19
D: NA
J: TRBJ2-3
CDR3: CASSPSTDTQYF
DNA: TGTGCCAGTAGTCCCTCCACAGATACGCAGTATTTT

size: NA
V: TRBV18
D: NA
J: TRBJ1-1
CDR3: CASSPGGGGTEAFF
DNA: TGTGCCAGCTCACCAGGGGGCGGGGGCACTGAAGCTTTCTTT